This T cell receptor (beta chain) stems from a study of blood T cells in healthy people across ages. V shed 1 base, J shed 5 bases, and the junction held 2 bases outside the gene matches. Per the germline V gene, CDR1 is SGHAT and CDR2 is FQNNGV. The CDR3 loop spans 15 amino acids. Together with a sample-barcoded 5' primer, a J-beta primer mix was included in a second PCR lasting about 6 to 12 cycles. Each CDR3 protein is one row after TCRdb ran MiXCR on the 5' RACE reads. The sample has around 800,000 distinct CDR3 sequences, 20% to 30% seen once. This sample also appeared in a second study, on T cells of mothers and their children.

This receptor was identified in a boy between 10 and 17 years old in good health. The chain links TRBV11-2 to TRBJ2-3; 11 bases line up with TRBD2. The sequencing sample was made of blood. CDR3 residues: CASSLGGTSGDTQYF. In DNA, the CDR3 is TGTGCCAGCAGCTTAGGGGGGACTAGCGGAGATACGCAGTATTTT.